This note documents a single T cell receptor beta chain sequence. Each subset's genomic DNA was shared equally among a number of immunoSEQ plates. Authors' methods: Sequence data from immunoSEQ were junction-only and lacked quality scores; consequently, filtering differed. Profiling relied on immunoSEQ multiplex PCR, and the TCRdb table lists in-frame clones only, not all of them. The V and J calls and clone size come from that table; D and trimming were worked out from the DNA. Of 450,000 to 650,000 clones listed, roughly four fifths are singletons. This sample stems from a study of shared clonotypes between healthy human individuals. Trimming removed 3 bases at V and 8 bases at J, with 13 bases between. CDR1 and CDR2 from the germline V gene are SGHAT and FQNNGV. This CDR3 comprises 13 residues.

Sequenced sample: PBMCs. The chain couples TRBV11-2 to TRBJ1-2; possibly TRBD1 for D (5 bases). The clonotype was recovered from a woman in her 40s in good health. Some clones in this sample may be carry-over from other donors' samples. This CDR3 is CASSLSPGRGYTF. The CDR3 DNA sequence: TGTGCCAGCAGCTTGTCCCCAGGGCGAGGCTACACCTTC.